The 29 T cell receptor beta chains presented below share a single source sample, sequenced in a study of T cell responses to AZD1222 COVID-19 vaccine. Libraries were prepared by immunoSEQ multiplex PCR; TCRdb keeps only in-frame clonotypes and omits some of them. The table records 210,000 or so clones, around 93% of them present only once. Material: peripheral blood, obtained on day 0 of MenACWY control vaccination. The source of these receptors is an adult in good health.

The chain is built from TRBV6-2 or TRBV6-3 and TRBJ1-5; 9 nucleotides agree with TRBD1. Trimming at V came to 0 bases and at J to 4 bases, leaving 4 bases not matched to a gene. The CDR3 extends over 16 amino acids. CDR1 is MNHEY and CDR2 is SVGEGT in the germline V gene. The DNA of the CDR3 is TGTGCCAGCAGTTACTCTACCGGGACAGGGAATCAGCCCCAGCATTTT. Translating it yields CASSYSTGTGNQPQHF.

The V and J genes are TRBV5-5 and TRBJ1-5; D ambiguous. The germline gives CDR1 SGHKS, CDR2 YYEKEE (reference sequence). The CDR3 contains 14 residues. V was clipped by 0 bases and J by 6 bases, with 10 bases between them. The DNA for the CDR3 is TGTGCCAGCAGCTTGGCCCTGGGGAGTCAGCCCCAGCATTTT. Its protein product is CASSLALGSQPQHF.

The gene calls are TRBV5-1 and TRBJ2-5; possible D gene TRBD2, 6 bases. Trimming took 2 bases from V and 4 from J, leaving 12 bases between them. Germline CDR1 is SGHRS and CDR2 is YFSETQ. The CDR3 contains 14 residues. As DNA, the CDR3 is TGCGCCAGCAGCTTCCAAGCCGGGGGAGAGACCCAGTACTTC. Its protein product is CASSFQAGGETQYF.

This clone was recorded once. CDR3 protein: CASSPGPFENEKLFF. CDR3 nucleotides: TGCGCCAGCAGCCCGGGACCTTTTGAAAATGAAAAACTGTTTTTT. The chain employs TRBV5-1 and TRBJ1-4; weak D call: TRBD1 (5 bases). CDR1 SGHRS and CDR2 YFSETQ come from the germline V gene. V lost 4 bases and J 5 bases, leaving 15 bases between the germline ends. The CDR3 extends over 15 amino acids. The full variable domain, completed using reference TRBV5-1 and TRBJ1-4, is KAGVTQTPRYLIKTRGQQVTLSCSPISGHRSVSWYQQTPGQGLQFLFEYFSETQRNKGNFPGRFSGRQFSNSRSEMNVSTLELGDSALYLCASSPGPFENEKLFFGSGTQLSVL.

The chain uses TRBV5-1 and TRBJ2-2; 10 bases agree with TRBD1. The J segment lost 5 bases and the V segment lost 4 bases, leaving 2 bases of the junction unmatched. CDR3 length: 14 amino acids. Germline CDR1 and CDR2: SGHRS and YFSETQ. The CDR3 DNA sequence: TGCGCCAGCAGCCCGGACAGGGGGACCGGGGAGCTGTTTTTT. Protein: CASSPDRGTGELFF.

The rearrangement uses TRBV12-5 and TRBJ1-5; D is unresolved. The CDR3 runs 14 residues. The germline gives CDR1 LGHNT, CDR2 FRNRAP. V was shortened by 2 bases and J by 3 bases, with 8 bases between the two germline ends. The CDR3 reads CASGLYGPNQPQHF. The CDR3 DNA follows: TGTGCTAGTGGTTTGTACGGACCCAATCAGCCCCAGCATTTT.

The rearrangement links TRBV6-2 or TRBV6-3 to TRBJ1-2, with D possibly being TRBD1 (6 bases). The CDR3 consists of 12 residues. The germline V gene encodes CDR1 MNHEY and CDR2 SVGEGT. V was clipped by 2 bases and J by 7 bases, with 8 bases between them. The CDR3 reads CASSYTGFGYTF. The CDR3 DNA is TGTGCCAGCAGTTACACAGGGTTTGGCTACACCTTC.

The V and J genes are TRBV24-1 and TRBJ1-1; tentatively, D is TRBD1 (5 bases). CDR3 length equals 13 residues. Germline assignment: CDR1 KGHDR and CDR2 SFDVKD. V gave up 3 bases and J gave up 8 bases, with 12 bases separating them. CDR3 bases: TGTGCCACCAGTGATCCGACAGTAAGCGAAGCTTTCTTT. This encodes CATSDPTVSEAFF.

The rearrangement links TRBV3-1 (or the pseudogene TRBV3-2) to TRBJ1-6; D is possibly TRBD1 (5 bases). Germline V CDR1 and CDR2: LGHDT, YNNKEL (reference sequence). The CDR3 extends over 16 amino acids. V dropped 1 base and J dropped 6 bases, with 13 bases sitting between them. CDR3 in amino acids: CASSQGAGLGNSPLHF. CDR3 DNA: TGTGCCAGCAGCCAAGGGGCAGGGTTGGGTAATTCACCCCTCCACTTT.

The chain recombines TRBV6-5 with TRBJ1-2, with TRBD1 as a possible D gene (5 bases). The germline V gene has CDR1 MNHEY and CDR2 SVGAGI. This CDR3 spans 14 amino acids. V lost 5 bases to trimming and J lost 5 bases, with 15 bases between them. CDR3 region: CASSTLGGNYGYTF. The CDR3 DNA reads TGTGCCAGCAGTACCCTGGGGGGGAATTATGGCTACACCTTC.

The chain carries TRBV29-1 and TRBJ2-1, with D maybe TRBD2 (6 bases). Germline values: CDR1 SQVTM, CDR2 ANQGSEA. Trimming cost V 4 bases and J 9 bases, with 13 bases left between them. This CDR3 is built from 12 residues. The CDR3 nucleotides are TGCAGCGTTGCGAGCGGGCGCGGTGAGCAGTTCTTC. Translated: CSVASGRGEQFF.

The V and J genes are TRBV5-1 and TRBJ2-1; 8 bases are shared with TRBD1. V lost 4 bases to trimming and J lost 0 bases; unmatched junction nucleotides: 3. The CDR3 contains 15 residues. Germline lookup yields CDR1 SGHRS and CDR2 YFSETQ. The CDR3 here is CASSSTGGSYNEQFF. The CDR3, as DNA: TGCGCCAGCAGCAGCACAGGGGGCTCCTACAATGAGCAGTTCTTC.

This clone was seen once. The chain joins TRBV11-2 to TRBJ1-5; TRBD1 matches 8 bases. Per germline, CDR1 SGHAT and CDR2 FQNNGV. After removal of 2 bases from V and 2 bases from J, the junction contained 2 bases not matched to a gene. The length of the CDR3 is 15 residues. The CDR3 region has the DNA TGTGCCAGCAGCTTAACGGGACAGGGCAATCAGCCCCAGCATTTT. This encodes CASSLTGQGNQPQHF. The full variable domain, in which reference TRBV11-2 and TRBJ1-5 provide the parts outside the CDR3, is EAGVAQSPRYKIIEKRQSVAFWCNPISGHATLYWYQQILGQGPKLLIQFQNNGVVDDSQLPKDRFSAERLKGVDSTLKIQPAKLEDSAVYLCASSLTGQGNQPQHFGDGTRLSIL.

This chain connects TRBV28 to TRBJ1-5, with 8 bases identical to TRBD1. The germline gives CDR1 MDHEN, CDR2 SYDVKM. Trimming at V came to 6 bases and at J to 7 bases, leaving 11 bases not matched to a gene. This CDR3 has 15 amino acids. The CDR3 region is CASRRSGQGLQPQHF. CDR3 bases: TGTGCCAGCAGGAGGTCAGGACAGGGTCTACAGCCCCAGCATTTT. Supplemented by reference TRBV28 and TRBJ1-5, the full variable domain reads DVKVTQSSRYLVKRTGEKVFLECVQDMDHENMFWYRQDPGLGLRLIYFSYDVKMKEKGDIPEGYSVSREKKERFSLILESASTNQTSMYLCASRRSGQGLQPQHFGDGTRLSIL.

The genes are TRBV20-1 and TRBJ1-4; D uncertain. CDR1 DFQATT and CDR2 SNEGSKA come from the germline V gene (reference sequence). Trimming removed 3 bases from V and 4 bases from J, with 9 bases in between. The CDR3 is 13 amino acids. This CDR3 reads CSASGLRNEKLFF. The CDR3, as DNA: TGCAGTGCTAGTGGCCTGCGTAATGAAAAACTGTTTTTT.

V is TRBV7-3 and J is TRBJ2-2, with 7 positions matching TRBD1. V gave up 9 bases and J gave up 3 bases; unmatched junction bases: 7. The CDR3 runs to 14 residues. Germline-derived CDR1 and CDR2 are SGHTA and FQGTGA. The CDR3 region has the DNA TGTGCCAGTCAGACAGGGACCCACACCGGGGAGCTGTTTTTT. This sequence encodes CASQTGTHTGELFF.

This chain links TRBV28 with TRBJ1-4; TRBD1 might be the D (6 bases). Trimming shortened V by 1 base and J by 7 bases, and 16 bases separated the two germline ends. In germline, CDR1 is MDHEN, CDR2 SYDVKM. The CDR3 length is 16 residues. The CDR3 region is CASSLLGGPSGEKLFF. As DNA, the CDR3 is TGTGCCAGCAGTTTATTAGGGGGGCCGAGTGGTGAAAAACTGTTTTTT.

This chain connects TRBV7-3 to TRBJ1-2; D might be TRBD1 (6 bases). The germline gives CDR1 SGHTA, CDR2 FQGTGA. Trimming stripped 4 bases from V and 7 bases from J, with 13 bases between. CDR3 length: 13 residues. CDR3 loop: CASSSYTGFGYTF. As DNA, the CDR3 is TGTGCCAGCAGCTCCTATACAGGGTTTGGCTACACCTTC.

CDR3 amino acids: CASSRRGAEGTEAFF. The CDR3 coding sequence is TGTGCCAGCAGCCGAAGAGGCGCAGAAGGCACTGAAGCTTTCTTT. This chain uses TRBV3-1 (or the pseudogene TRBV3-2) with TRBJ1-1, with D unresolved. The V end was cut by 4 bases, the J end by 4 bases, with 16 bases between. In germline, CDR1 is LGHDT, CDR2 YNNKEL (reference sequence). There are 15 residues in the CDR3.

J is TRBJ1-2 and V is TRBV18, with D unresolved. The CDR3 is 13 residues long. Germline V gene lookup returns CDR1 KGHSH and CDR2 LQKENI. V shed 6 bases and J shed 8 bases, with 16 bases lying between them. This chain's CDR3 is CASSPTGPRGYTF. The DNA of the CDR3 is TGTGCCAGCTCCCCGACCGGGCCTCGAGGCTACACCTTC.

This chain joins TRBV7-2 and TRBJ1-2; 7 nucleotides line up with TRBD1. The V gene end was trimmed by 5 bases and the J gene end by 10 bases; junction bases not matched to a gene: 7. CDR3 length: 12 residues. Germline lookup yields CDR1 SGHTA and CDR2 FQGNSA. The DNA for the CDR3 is TGTGCCAGCAGCGACGGGACAGCACCCTACACCTTC. It yields the protein CASSDGTAPYTF.

The chain carries TRBV30 and TRBJ1-1; D may be TRBD1 (5 bases). This CDR3 has 13 amino acids. Germline CDR1 GTSNPN, CDR2 SVGIG (reference sequence). V shed 5 bases and J shed 7 bases, with 17 bases lying between them. The CDR3 sequence is CAWAGSLAGEAFF. In nucleotides, the CDR3 is TGTGCCTGGGCAGGGTCCCTTGCAGGTGAAGCTTTCTTT.

This clone was counted a single time. The rearrangement links TRBV7-9 to TRBJ2-7, with 7 bases lining up with TRBD1. From germline, CDR1 is SEHNR and CDR2 FQNEAQ (reference sequence). The CDR3 is 16 residues long. V trimming: 5 bases; J trimming: 3 bases; junction bases outside the gene matches: 13. The CDR3 spells CASSTRDRERFYEQYF. The CDR3 DNA reads as TGTGCCAGCAGCACACGAGACAGGGAAAGGTTCTACGAGCAGTACTTC.

This clone was seen only once. This chain links TRBV6-2 or TRBV6-3 with TRBJ1-1, with 9 nucleotides matching TRBD1. V was pared by 0 bases and J by 4 bases, with 0 bases of the junction left unmatched. Germline V gene sequence: CDR1 MNHEY, CDR2 SVGEGT. The CDR3 has 14 amino acids. The CDR3 nucleotides are TGTGCCAGCAGTTACTCGACAGGGGGCACTGAAGCTTTCTTT. Translating gives CASSYSTGGTEAFF.

The chain uses TRBV3-1 (or the pseudogene TRBV3-2) and TRBJ1-1; D gene uncertain. CDR3 size: 16 residues. Trimming removed 1 base from V and 1 base from J, with 13 bases in between. Germline CDR1 LGHDT, CDR2 YNNKEL (reference sequence). The CDR3 DNA is TGTGCCAGCAGCCAAGTTGATGGACTCCCGAACACTGAAGCTTTCTTT. It yields the protein CASSQVDGLPNTEAFF.

V usage is TRBV6-5 and J usage is TRBJ2-1; 9 nucleotides line up with TRBD1. The germline V gene has CDR1 MNHEY and CDR2 SVGAGI. The CDR3 spans 14 residues. J was trimmed by 8 bases and V by 6 bases; bases with no gene match: 8. The CDR3 nucleotides are TGTGCCAGCAGCCACAGGGGGCTTTGGGATGAGCAGTTCTTC. It is translated as CASSHRGLWDEQFF.

The chain links TRBV7-3 to TRBJ2-3, with D hard to call. The CDR3 runs 15 residues. V was shortened by 4 bases and J by 0 bases, with 11 bases between the two germline ends. From germline, CDR1 is SGHTA and CDR2 FQGTGA. For the CDR3, the DNA is TGTGCCAGCAGCTCCAGTACCGCCAGCACAGATACGCAGTATTTT. It translates to CASSSSTASTDTQYF. The whole variable domain, remainder taken from reference TRBV7-3 and TRBJ2-3, is GAGVSQTPSNKVTEKGKYVELRCDPISGHTALYWYRQSLGQGPEFLIYFQGTGAADDSGLPNDRFFAVRPEGSVSTLKIQRTERGDSAVYLCASSSSTASTDTQYFGPGTRLTVL.

V and J are TRBV12-5 and TRBJ2-2, with unresolved D. CDR1 is LGHNT and CDR2 is FRNRAP in the germline V gene. The CDR3 is 16 amino acids. Trimming shortened V by 2 bases and J by 7 bases, and 17 bases separated the two germline ends. The CDR3 loop is CASGLPGQGTVGELFF. As DNA, the CDR3 is TGTGCTAGTGGTTTGCCTGGGCAAGGAACCGTCGGGGAGCTGTTTTTT.

The gene calls are TRBV7-2 and TRBJ1-6, with TRBD1 matching over 7 bases. J lost 8 bases, V lost 5 bases, and 6 bases had no gene match. The length of the CDR3 is 14 residues. Germline lookup yields CDR1 SGHTA and CDR2 FQGNSA. The CDR3 sequence: CASSPRQGDSPLHF. The CDR3 DNA follows: TGTGCCAGCAGCCCGAGACAGGGAGATTCACCCCTCCACTTT.